This T cell receptor (beta chain) derives from a study of OX40 agonist ivuxolimab in advanced cancers. The overall study: The patients received ivuxolimab by intravenous route every 2 weeks at 0.01 to 10 mg/kg. Three patients, one with hepatocellular carcinoma and two with cutaneous melanoma, responded partially. Eligibility rules accepted prior anti-PD-1, anti-PD-L1 or anti-CTLA-4 therapy, and under 45% had some.

Generated by immunoSEQ multiplex PCR, the TCRdb table keeps only in-frame clones and is missing some. Here the sample spans 35,000 to 50,000 clones, over 75% being singletons. This specimen was CD4+ or CD8+ T cells sorted from blood, taken in a trial of the OX40 agonist ivuxolimab. This receptor was identified in an adult with an advanced solid tumor such as melanoma, head and neck, liver or kidney cancer.

CDR3 amino acids: CASSLSDRYEQYF. CDR3 nucleotide sequence: TGTGCCAGCAGCTTATCCGACCGCTACGAGCAGTACTTC. V and J are TRBV7-2 and TRBJ2-7; D remains unclear. Trimming shortened V by 2 bases and J by 3 bases, and 8 bases separated the two germline ends. The germline V gene has CDR1 SGHTA and CDR2 FQGNSA. The CDR3 consists of 13 residues.